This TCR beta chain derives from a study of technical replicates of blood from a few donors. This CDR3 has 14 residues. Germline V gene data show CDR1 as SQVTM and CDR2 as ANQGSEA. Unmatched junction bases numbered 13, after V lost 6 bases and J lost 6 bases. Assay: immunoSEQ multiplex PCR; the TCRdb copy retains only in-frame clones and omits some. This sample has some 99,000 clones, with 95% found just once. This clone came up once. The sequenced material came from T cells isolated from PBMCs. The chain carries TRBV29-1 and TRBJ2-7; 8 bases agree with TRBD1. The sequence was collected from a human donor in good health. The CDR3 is CSVSEGQGIGEQYF. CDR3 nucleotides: TGCAGCGTCTCTGAAGGACAGGGTATCGGCGAGCAGTACTTC.